This TCR beta chain is drawn from a study of cytomegalovirus exposure and HLA in healthy donors. Germline V gives CDR1 MNHEY, CDR2 SVGAGI. Trimming removed 5 bases from V and 3 bases from J; junction bases left unmatched: 3. CDR3 length: 14 amino acids. This clone was counted between two and nine times. PCR employed 60 Vbeta and 13 Jbeta primers. Here immunoSEQ multiplex PCR was the method, and the copy in TCRdb shows in-frame clones only, minus some. The sample lists about 170,000 clones, about four fifths occurring once. This chain links TRBV6-5 with TRBJ1-5, with 8 nucleotides matching TRBD1. This TCR was sampled from a woman aged 50 to 60 in good health and CMV-seronegative. The source material was PBMCs. The CDR3 nucleotides are TGTGCCAGCAGTCTGGGACAGGACAATCAGCCCCAGCATTTT. It specifies CASSLGQDNQPQHF.